This is a list of T cell receptor beta chains from one sample in a study of blood T cells in healthy people across ages. MiXCR, run by TCRdb on the 5' RACE reads, gives a single entry per CDR3 protein. The table records more than 650,000 distinct CDR3 sequences, approximately 22% of them present only once. The sequenced material came from blood. The receptors were gathered from a man between 65 and 80 years old in good health. The CDR3 runs from the conserved cysteine through the conserved F or W. Each record gives: J gene, V gene, clone size, CDR3 length, D gene, CDR3 DNA, CDR3 protein. The D gene is left open where the match is weak. Some rows mark clone size as missing; the rest say once, few, many or name a class of expanded clone.

TRBJ1-4 | TRBV30 | NA | 13 | NA | TGTGCCTGGAGGGCACACCAGAATGAAAAACTGTTTTTT | CAWRAHQNEKLFF
TRBJ1-5 | TRBV6-5 | few | 14 | NA | TGTGCCAGCAAAAAACAGGGAGGTGGTCAGCCCCAGCATTTT | CASKKQGGGQPQHF
TRBJ2-3 | TRBV5-1 | NA | 15 | NA | TGCGCCAGCAGCTTCGGAGTCCTGCACACAGATACGCAGTATTTT | CASSFGVLHTDTQYF
TRBJ2-3 | TRBV2 | NA | 13 | NA | TGTGCCAGCAATGTGGGAAGCACAGATACGCAGTATTTT | CASNVGSTDTQYF
TRBJ2-4 | TRBV6-5 | NA | 16 | TRBD1 | TGTGCCAGCAGTTACGGACGACAGGGCGGCAAAAACATTCAGTACTTC | CASSYGRQGGKNIQYF
TRBJ2-1 | TRBV7-9 | NA | 15 | NA | TGTGCCAGCAGTTCCGGGCGGTTGGCCTTTGATGAGCAGTTCTTC | CASSSGRLAFDEQFF
TRBJ2-7 | TRBV24-1 | few | 12 | NA | TGTGCCACCAGCCAGGTGGGGGCCGAGCAGTACTTC | CATSQVGAEQYF
TRBJ2-1 | TRBV5-1 | many | 12 | NA | TGCGCCAGCAGCTCCAACGTCTTTGAGCAGTTCTTC | CASSSNVFEQFF
TRBJ1-2 | TRBV6-5 | few | 13 | TRBD1 | TGTGCCAGCAGGAAGGGGGCAGGACATGGCTACACCTTC | CASRKGAGHGYTF
TRBJ2-1 | TRBV10-3 | NA | 13 | TRBD1 | TGTGCCATGAGTGGACAGGGCGGTTATGAGCAGTTCTTC | CAMSGQGGYEQFF
TRBJ2-3 | TRBV6-1 | NA | 16 | NA | TGTGCCAGCAGTGGAGAAACGGGGGCTGGCACAGATACGCAGTATTTT | CASSGETGAGTDTQYF
TRBJ1-5 | TRBV12-3/TRBV12-4 | NA | 15 | TRBD1 | TGTGCCAGCAGTCTAACGGGACAGGGCAATCAGCCCCAGCATTTT | CASSLTGQGNQPQHF
TRBJ2-1 | TRBV7-9 | few | 14 | TRBD2 | TGTGCCAGCAGCTTATGGGCTAGCGGAGATGAGCAGTTCTTC | CASSLWASGDEQFF
TRBJ2-1 | TRBV7-3 | NA | 15 | TRBD2 | TGTGCCAGCAGCTTAATGACTAGCGGGAGCTATGAGCAGTTCTTC | CASSLMTSGSYEQFF
TRBJ2-3 | TRBV7-2 | few | 16 | TRBD2 | TGTGCCAGCAGCTTAGGATCGGCTAGCGGGAGGGATACGCAGTATTTT | CASSLGSASGRDTQYF
TRBJ1-1 | TRBV10-3 | NA | 15 | NA | TGTGCCATCCGGGCGGGGATAGGGGCGGACACTGAAGCTTTCTTT | CAIRAGIGADTEAFF
TRBJ2-2 | TRBV9 | few | 15 | NA | TGTGCCAGCAGCGCCTTACCCGGGGGCACCGGGGAGCTGTTTTTT | CASSALPGGTGELFF
TRBJ1-1 | TRBV7-9 | few | 13 | TRBD1 | TGTGCCAGCAGCTTAGGGACAGGGTCGAAAGCTTTCTTT | CASSLGTGSKAFF
TRBJ2-3 | TRBV5-1 | many | 13 | NA | TGTGCCAGCAGCTTAGATCGCACAGATACGCAGTATTTT | CASSLDRTDTQYF
TRBJ2-2 | TRBV7-2 | NA | 16 | TRBD2 | TGTGCCAGCAGCGGACCTCTAGCGGGGTACACCGGGGAGCTGTTTTTT | CASSGPLAGYTGELFF
TRBJ2-1 | TRBV29-1 | once | 12 | NA | TGCAGCACCGAGGGGGACTACAATGAGCAGTTCTTC | CSTEGDYNEQFF
TRBJ2-5 | TRBV11-2 | NA | 16 | NA | TGTGCCAGCAGCTTAGCCTCAGGTTGGGGGCAAAAAACCCAGTACTTC | CASSLASGWGQKTQYF
TRBJ1-5 | TRBV12-3/TRBV12-4 | few | 17 | TRBD1 | TGTGCCAGCAGTTTAGGGGGTGCGGGACAGGGGCGAGAGCCCCAGCATTTT | CASSLGGAGQGREPQHF
TRBJ2-7 | TRBV5-6 | NA | 15 | TRBD1 | TGTGCCAGCAGCTTGAGGCAGGGGGTCTCCTACGAGCAGTACTTC | CASSLRQGVSYEQYF
TRBJ2-5 | TRBV12-3/TRBV12-4 | few | 13 | NA | TGTGCCAGCAGCATCGGACAGAGAGAGACCCAGTACTTC | CASSIGQRETQYF
TRBJ1-2 | TRBV6-5 | NA | 14 | TRBD1 | TGTGCCAGCAGCCGGGACAGGAATAAATTTGGCTACACCTTC | CASSRDRNKFGYTF
TRBJ1-2 | TRBV19 | NA | 13 | TRBD1 | TGTGCCTCTGCCCAGGGACAGGGTGGCGGCTACACCTTC | CASAQGQGGGYTF
TRBJ2-5 | TRBV30 | NA | 13 | NA | TGTGCCTGGGGGGGACTCCAGAAAGAGACCCAGTACTTC | CAWGGLQKETQYF
TRBJ2-1 | TRBV29-1 | many | 13 | TRBD1 | TGCAGCGAGGGACAGGGCTCCTACAATGAGCAGTTCTTC | CSEGQGSYNEQFF
TRBJ2-3 | TRBV20-1 | NA | 11 | NA | TGCAGTGCTCTAGTAGGAGATACGCAGTATTTT | CSALVGDTQYF
TRBJ2-3 | TRBV6-4 | many | 15 | NA | TGTGCCAGCAGTGACGCGTCAGGGAACACAGATACGCAGTATTTT | CASSDASGNTDTQYF
TRBJ1-2 | TRBV20-1 | NA | 13 | TRBD1 | TGCAGTGCAGAAAAGGGGGACAGCTATGGCTACACCTTC | CSAEKGDSYGYTF
TRBJ1-2 | TRBV5-1 | NA | 18 | NA | TGCGCCAGCTGCCCGCCCAGGGTCATAATGACCTACTATGGAGGCTACACCTTC | CASCPPRVIMTYYGGYTF
TRBJ1-6 | TRBV5-1 | few | 16 | NA | TGCGCCAGCAGCTTGGGTCGGAACAGGGCTAATTCACCCCTCCACTTT | CASSLGRNRANSPLHF
TRBJ2-3 | TRBV10-3 | NA | 13 | NA | TGTGCCATCAGTGAACCCAACACAGATACGCAGTATTTT | CAISEPNTDTQYF
TRBJ2-1 | TRBV20-1 | NA | 17 | TRBD2 | TGCAGTGCTAGAGTTCAGGGACGCGCGGGAGGGAGCAATGAGCAGTTCTTC | CSARVQGRAGGSNEQFF
TRBJ2-5 | TRBV6-1 | many | 14 | NA | TGTGCCAGCGGAATCGGGGAACGAAGGTCGACCCAGTACTTC | CASGIGERRSTQYF
TRBJ1-6 | TRBV20-1 | few | 15 | TRBD1 | TGCAGTGCGACGACAGGGGCGAAGGGTAATTCACCCCTCCACTTT | CSATTGAKGNSPLHF
TRBJ2-1 | TRBV7-2 | NA | 15 | NA | TGTGCCAGCAGCTTAAGTCTCCCCGGGGGAAATGAGCAGTTCTTC | CASSLSLPGGNEQFF
TRBJ1-2 | TRBV28 | NA | 15 | NA | TGTGCCAGCGGGGCAGCGGGGACAATAGCCTATGGCTACACCTTC | CASGAAGTIAYGYTF
TRBJ1-4 | TRBV3-1 | few | 15 | NA | TGTGCCAGCAGCCCCCAAGGCCCAACTAATGAAAAACTGTTTTTT | CASSPQGPTNEKLFF
TRBJ2-1 | TRBV20-1 | few | 13 | NA | TGCAGTGCCGACTGGGCAGTCTACAATGAGCAGTTCTTC | CSADWAVYNEQFF
TRBJ1-5 | TRBV20-1 | NA | 15 | TRBD1 | TGCAGTGCTAGCGGCCGGGACAGGGGTTATCAGCCCCAGCATTTT | CSASGRDRGYQPQHF
TRBJ1-3 | TRBV12-3/TRBV12-4 | NA | 16 | NA | TGTGCCAGCAGCCCGGGACTTTTCTTCTCTGGAAACACCATATATTTT | CASSPGLFFSGNTIYF
TRBJ2-5 | TRBV12-3/TRBV12-4 | few | 13 | NA | TGTGCCAGCAGTTTAGTTAGGATAAGCGAGCGGTACTTC | CASSLVRISERYF
TRBJ2-1 | TRBV3-1 | NA | 17 | NA | TGTGCCAGCAGCCAAGATGGGCGGAGGGGGGCCTACAATGAGCAGTTCTTC | CASSQDGRRGAYNEQFF